This T cell receptor beta chain was identified in a study of CD8+ T cells in alopecia areata (dated by TCRdb to the late 2010s). About the full investigation: Treated patients were enrolled in an open-label pilot trial of oral tofacitinib, 5 to 10 mg twice daily, for moderate-to-severe alopecia areata. Patients received tofacitinib for 6 to 18 months and were then followed off drug for 6 months to check for delayed response and recurrence. To study T cell clonal expansion in alopecia areata, the researchers applied high-throughput TCRbeta sequencing to both the C3H/HeJ mouse model and human patients. Scalp tissue and sorted CD4+ and CD8+ peripheral blood T cells from patchy and totalis/universalis alopecia areata patients and from healthy controls were covered by human TCRbeta sequencing. Patients on tofacitinib were biopsied at baseline and after 4 and 24 weeks of treatment, and several of the patients also had a later scalp biopsy. Scalp clonality was compared across normal scalp (n=4), patchy alopecia areata scalp (n=8), and alopecia totalis/universalis scalp (n=8). The RNA source kit depended on sample type: the PAXgene miRNA kit for fixed scalp, the miRNeasy kit for PBMCs, and the RNeasy kit for mouse skin. TCRbeta CDR3 regions were amplified by immunoSEQ multiplex PCR with 35 Vbeta forward and 13 Jbeta reverse primers.

To note about this clone: Its antigen is still unknown. Base qualities are not provided; no much larger clone lies one nucleotide away.

V loses 6 bases of germline sequence and J loses 0 bases, and the interval between the two ends is 6 bases. The CDR3 starts with the cysteine, ends with the phenylalanine, and has 14 residues. Only the CDR3 portion is preserved as DNA: 42 bases, with reading frame beginning at the first base. The germline V gene encodes CDR1 WSHSY and CDR2 SAAADI. From alopecia areata patients, peripheral blood was collected along with lesional scalp punch biopsies. Human scalp biopsies were immediately fixed in PAXgene tissue containers. Libraries came from the immunoSEQ multiplex PCR assay. For TCR sequencing, RNA was extracted from every sample and reverse transcribed into cDNA to serve as template. First-strand cDNA was synthesized using SuperScript III with a 2:1 mix of oligo-dT and random hexamers. A synthetic immune receptor repertoire was used to assess amplification bias, and residual bias was removed computationally. On the study's bioinformatics: Raw reads were preprocessed for error removal, and CDR3 was defined according to IMGT conventions as running from the conserved cysteine to phenylalanine. Clonality was calculated as 1 minus Shannon entropy normalized by log2 of the number of productive unique TCRs. Whether scalp clones were CD4 or CD8 was inferred by matching scalp TCRbeta sequences against CD4 and CD8 repertoires sorted from blood. The clones in this table, taken by TCRdb from immuneACCESS, are in-frame only. Not every clone is retained; where verified, under half of the shortfall comes from an unresolved V gene, and the cause of the rest is unknown. D and trimming come from the DNA, and the V and J calls and clone size come from that table. This sample is represented by 7,500 to 10,000 clones; over 50% of them were singletons. Together, the top ten hold around 15% of the sample.

Results and caveats for the whole study, not just this receptor: Unlike mouse skin, where gammadelta T cells dominate, normal human skin contains resident alphabeta T cells that get sequenced too, which complicates analysis of the scalp TCR repertoire. Shared TCR sequences between patients were less evident than in mice, which may be partly attributable to HLA diversity in the patient population. Higher clonality and more expanded CD8+ clones were observed in lesional scalp than in normal scalp, particularly in alopecia totalis/universalis, a finding suggestive of antigenic drive.

The receptor was derived from a human donor with alopecia areata. Sequencing was performed on skin. Rearrangement joined TRBV10-2 to TRBJ2-6; a tentative D call is TRBD1 (5 bases match). The DNA reads as follows: TGCGCCAGCAGGGACATCTCTGGGGCCAACGTCCTGACTTTC. It translates as CASRDISGANVLTF.